Listed below are T cell receptor beta chains from one sample, sequenced in a study of neurological immune-mediated disorders. TCRdb called the 5' RACE reads again in MiXCR, with one record for every CDR3 protein. The repertoire holds 65,000 to 95,000 distinct CDR3 sequences, with about 5.2% as singletons. Specimen: PBMCs. The receptors here all came from a woman in her 30s with multiple sclerosis. Each CDR3 is given with its conserved first and last residue. D genes are given only for firm matches. Expanded clones get a size class; other rows say once, few or many, or leave the size out.

D	J	V	length	size	DNA	CDR3
TRBD2	TRBJ2-3	TRBV4-1	15	few	TGCGCCAGCAGCCGAGTAGCGGGAGGCACAGATACGCAGTATTTT	CASSRVAGGTDTQYF
-	TRBJ2-5	TRBV27	12	many	TGTGCCAGCAGGACAGGCGGGGAGACCCAGTACTTC	CASRTGGETQYF
-	TRBJ1-5	TRBV20-1	13	many	TGCAGTGCCCAAGGAGGGACAAATCAGCCCCAGCATTTT	CSAQGGTNQPQHF
TRBD2	TRBJ2-1	TRBV12-3/TRBV12-4	15	many	TGTGCCAGCAGTCTCACGGGGGGGCGGTTTGGTGAGCAGTTCTTC	CASSLTGGRFGEQFF
TRBD1	TRBJ2-1	TRBV5-1	15	many	TGCGCCAGCCGGGACAGGGGGGGATCTATCAATGAGCAGTTCTTC	CASRDRGGSINEQFF
-	TRBJ1-2	TRBV12-3/TRBV12-4	11	many	TGTGCCAGCAGTTTAAACAGGGAGCCCACCTTC	CASSLNREPTF
-	TRBJ2-2	TRBV6-5	13	many	TGTGCCAGCAGTTACGTGGGCGTCGGGGAGCTGTTTTTT	CASSYVGVGELFF
TRBD1	TRBJ2-2	TRBV12-3/TRBV12-4	15	-	TGTGCCAGCAGTTTAAGAGGGGGCTCAACCGGGGAGCTGTTTTTT	CASSLRGGSTGELFF
-	TRBJ2-2	TRBV30	13	many	TGTGCCTGGCTGGACAGACCCACCGGGGAGCTGTTTTTT	CAWLDRPTGELFF
TRBD2	TRBJ2-5	TRBV20-1	12	-	TGCAGTGCCCGGACTAGCCAAGAGACCCAGTACTTC	CSARTSQETQYF
TRBD1	TRBJ1-3	TRBV10-3	14	-	TGTGCCGCAAACAGGGGGACCGCCGGGAAAACCATATATTTT	CAANRGTAGKTIYF
-	TRBJ2-3	TRBV5-1	13	many	TGCGCCAGCAGCTTGGGCGTACGGAGTCCGCAGTATTTT	CASSLGVRSPQYF
TRBD2	TRBJ2-2	TRBV20-1	14	-	TGCAGTGCCCCCGGGACTAGCGGGACCGGGGAGCTGTTTTTT	CSAPGTSGTGELFF
-	TRBJ2-7	TRBV7-9	14	-	TGTGCCAGCAGCCGGACACGAGAGACCTACGAGCAGTACTTC	CASSRTRETYEQYF
-	TRBJ2-1	TRBV5-6	14	few	TGTGCCAGCAGCTTGGGGCCTGCGGACAATGAGCAGTTCTTC	CASSLGPADNEQFF
TRBD1	TRBJ2-2	TRBV7-7	16	few	TGTGCCAGCAGCAACCCGACAGGGCCGAACACCGGGGAGCTGTTTTTT	CASSNPTGPNTGELFF
TRBD2	TRBJ2-7	TRBV20-1	15	many	TGCAGTGCTAGGGCGGGGGGCGTGGGTCTCGGCGAGCAGTACTTC	CSARAGGVGLGEQYF
-	TRBJ1-4	TRBV5-1	15	many	TGCGCCAGCAGCTTGGGGGGTGCAACTAATGAAAAACTGTTTTTT	CASSLGGATNEKLFF
-	TRBJ2-1	TRBV4-1	14	many	TGCGCCAGCAGCCAAGTGCTGGGGGGAAGAGGGCAGTTCTTC	CASSQVLGGRGQFF
-	TRBJ2-2	TRBV5-1	15	many	TGCGCCAGCAGCTTGGGACCGTCGAACACCGGGGAGCTGTTTTTT	CASSLGPSNTGELFF
TRBD1	TRBJ1-6	TRBV27	17	many	TGTGCCAGCAGTTCTCGACAGGGGGACTCCTATAATTCACCCCTCCACTTT	CASSSRQGDSYNSPLHF
-	TRBJ2-1	TRBV20-1	14	-	TGCAGTGCTTTGAGGGGGAAGGACTACAATGAGCAGTTCTTC	CSALRGKDYNEQFF
TRBD2	TRBJ2-1	TRBV27	15	many	TGTGCCAGCAGCCCCGGGACTAGCGGTGTCAATGAGCAGTTCTTC	CASSPGTSGVNEQFF
-	TRBJ1-6	TRBV28	17	-	TGTGCCAGCAGTTTATCCGCCGGCGGGACAACAAGATTCCCCCTCCACTTT	CASSLSAGGTTRFPLHF
TRBD2	TRBJ2-7	TRBV5-1	18	many	TGCGCCAGCAGCTTGGCCCCTAGCGGGAGGTTGATCTCCTACGAGCAGTACTTC	CASSLAPSGRLISYEQYF
TRBD1	TRBJ2-7	TRBV20-1	16	many	TGCAGTGCTAGAGATAGATTGACAGGGGGTAGTTACGAGCAGTACTTC	CSARDRLTGGSYEQYF
-	TRBJ2-2	TRBV20-1	15	few	TGCAGTGCCTCGCCCCCCGGACAGAACACCGGGGAGCTGTTTTTT	CSASPPGQNTGELFF
TRBD2	TRBJ2-5	TRBV20-1	14	few	TGCAGTGCCGAGACTAGCGGGAGATCAGAGACCCAGTACTTC	CSAETSGRSETQYF
-	TRBJ1-1	TRBV20-1	15	many	TGCAGTGCTAGACCGGTTGAGGGGCCCGACACTGAAGCTTTCTTT	CSARPVEGPDTEAFF
-	TRBJ1-5	TRBV24-1	14	many	TGTGCCACCAGTGATAGCAGGATACTGGGGCCCCAGCATTTT	CATSDSRILGPQHF
-	TRBJ2-6	TRBV7-2	17	-	TGTGCCAGCAGCGCCCCCGGGGGGCTTTCTGGGGCCAACGTCCTGACTTTC	CASSAPGGLSGANVLTF
TRBD2	TRBJ2-7	TRBV5-1	15	many	TGCGCCAGCAGCTTGGAAGAGCGGGAGATTTACGAGCAGTACTTC	CASSLEEREIYEQYF
TRBD2	TRBJ2-2	TRBV5-1	15	many	TGCGCCAGCAGCCGGACCACCGGGGGGACCGGGGAGCTGTTTTTT	CASSRTTGGTGELFF
-	TRBJ2-5	TRBV20-1	14	many	TGCAGTGCTCCCGATTGGGGAGCGCAAGAGACCCAGTACTTC	CSAPDWGAQETQYF
-	TRBJ2-2	TRBV5-1	13	many	TGCGCCAGCAGGCAGCCGTGGACCGGGGAGCTGTTTTTT	CASRQPWTGELFF
-	TRBJ2-1	TRBV18	15	many	TGTGCCAGCTCGAGACAATCGGGAGTAGACTCATTCCAGTTCTTC	CASSRQSGVDSFQFF
-	TRBJ2-1	TRBV20-1	13	many	TGCAGTGCTAGTTCCGGGCCCCACACCCCCGAGTTCTTC	CSASSGPHTPEFF
-	TRBJ2-5	TRBV5-1	15	many	TGCGCCAGCAGCACTGACAGGCCCCATTTAGAGACCCAGTACTTC	CASSTDRPHLETQYF
TRBD2	TRBJ2-2	TRBV6-5	16	many	TGTGCCAGCAGTTACAGTCTAGCGGGAGCGGTCGGGGAGCTGTTTTTT	CASSYSLAGAVGELFF
-	TRBJ2-1	TRBV7-6	15	-	TGTGCCAGCAGCTTAGATGGCGGGACTGGAAATGAGCAGTTCTTC	CASSLDGGTGNEQFF
-	TRBJ1-5	TRBV2	14	-	TGTGCCAGCGCCCCGGTGGGGAGCAATCAGCCCCAGCATTTT	CASAPVGSNQPQHF
-	TRBJ2-1	TRBV3-1	13	many	TGTGCCAGCACCGGACTTGGGGACAATGAGCAGTTCTTC	CASTGLGDNEQFF
-	TRBJ2-1	TRBV18	14	many	TGTGCCAGCTCACCACCACTAGCTACCAATGAGCAGTTCTTC	CASSPPLATNEQFF
-	TRBJ2-7	TRBV15	14	many	TGTGCCACCAGCAGAGATCTCATCACAGACGAGCAGTACTTC	CATSRDLITDEQYF
-	TRBJ2-1	TRBV10-3	14	many	TGTGCCATCAGGACCGGGACCACCTACAATGAGCAGTTCTTC	CAIRTGTTYNEQFF
-	TRBJ2-7	TRBV28	14	many	TGTGCCAGCAGTTTAATCAGGGTCGAGGACGAGCAGTACTTC	CASSLIRVEDEQYF
-	TRBJ1-3	TRBV3-1	13	-	TGTGCCAGCAGCCAAAATGGACAGAACACCATATATTTT	CASSQNGQNTIYF
-	TRBJ2-1	TRBV20-1	16	many	TGCAGTGCTACAGACCATACGGACCCCTCCTACAATGAGCAGTTCTTC	CSATDHTDPSYNEQFF
TRBD2	TRBJ2-1	TRBV2	15	many	TGTGCCAGCAGGGTAGCGGGGAGCTACAACAATGAGCAGTTCTTC	CASRVAGSYNNEQFF
-	TRBJ1-5	TRBV20-1	14	few	TGCAGTGCTAGGAGACAAGGAGTCAATCAGCCCCAGCATTTT	CSARRQGVNQPQHF